Listed below are T cell receptor beta chains from one sample, sequenced in a study of chemoradiotherapy in HPV16-positive cancers. Only in-frame clones appear in the TCRdb table, and some are missing; sequencing was by immunoSEQ multiplex PCR. The sample lists around 1,900 clones; roughly 80% were seen once. The source was tumor tissue, collected from a patient who underwent chemoradiotherapy. The receptors come from a human donor with HPV-associated anogenital cancer. Both conserved end residues are part of each CDR3. Fields, in order: V gene, D gene, J gene, CDR3 DNA, CDR3 protein. D genes are given only for firm matches.

>TRBV10-2|-|TRBJ2-2
TGCGCCATCCGGGATAGCGCCACTCCTCGCACCGGGGAGCTGTTTTTT
CAIRDSATPRTGELFF
>TRBV19|TRBD1|TRBJ1-5
TGTGCCAGTAGTATAGATCCCGGACAGGGGGCAAATAGCAATCAGCCCCAGCATTTT
CASSIDPGQGANSNQPQHF
>TRBV19|-|TRBJ1-2
TGTGCCAGTAGTTCCTTGAACATTTTGTTAGAGGGCTACACCTTC
CASSSLNILLEGYTF
>TRBV5-1|-|TRBJ1-6
TGCGCCAGCAGGATGTCGGCAGGATATTCACCCCTCCACTTT
CASRMSAGYSPLHF
>TRBV25-1|-|TRBJ1-2
TGTGCCAGCAGTGAAGATAGCTATGGCTACACCTTC
CASSEDSYGYTF
>TRBV6-1|-|TRBJ2-5
TGTGCCAGCAGTCCCTCGGACTGGATGGATGAGACCCAGTACTTC
CASSPSDWMDETQYF
>TRBV5-1|-|TRBJ1-4
TGCGCCAGCAGCCGGGACCCGGATGAAAAACTGTTTTTT
CASSRDPDEKLFF
>TRBV30|TRBD1|TRBJ1-2
TGTGCCTGGAGTGTAAACAGGGGGAACTATGGCTACACCTTC
CAWSVNRGNYGYTF
>TRBV28|-|TRBJ1-3
TGTGCCAGCAGTCCGGTCTCTGGAAACACCATATATTTT
CASSPVSGNTIYF
>TRBV4-2|-|TRBJ2-7
TGTGCCAGCAGCCCGCGCGATAGCGGAGACTACGAGCAGTACTTC
CASSPRDSGDYEQYF
>TRBV7-8|TRBD1|TRBJ1-1
TGTGCCAGCAGCTTACGGGACAGGGGGTTTGATAAGTGGAACACTGAAGCTTTCTTT
CASSLRDRGFDKWNTEAFF
>TRBV19|TRBD2|TRBJ2-7
TGTGCCAGTAGTCTCATAACGTCCGGGAGGTTCTACGAGCAGTACTTC
CASSLITSGRFYEQYF